The rows below give T cell receptor beta chains drawn from one sample of a study of identical twins. From the 5' RACE reads, TCRdb called clonotypes with MiXCR, one entry per CDR3 protein. This sample carries approximately 470,000 distinct CDR3 sequences, 12% to 15% of them seen once, and the ten largest clones take about 0.52%. This sample was shared with a second study, whose subject was yellow fever vaccine responses in identical twins.

The specimen sequenced was CD4+ T cells sorted from blood. These TCRs come from a woman younger than 35 in good health. CDR3s include the opening cysteine and the closing phenylalanine or tryptophan. The D gene is left open where the match is weak. Clone size is stated in some rows and not others, as once, few, many or a class when expanded.

cdr3_aa | cdr3_nt | clone_size | j_call | d_call | v_call
CASSQDWGEQFF | TGTGCCAGCAGCCAAGATTGGGGAGAGCAGTTCTTC | many | TRBJ2-1 | . | TRBV3-1
CAKNREAYEQYF | TGTGCCAAGAACAGGGAGGCCTACGAGCAGTACTTC | few | TRBJ2-7 | . | TRBV6-2/TRBV6-3
CSADNPRTTEAFF | TGCAGTGCGGATAACCCCCGGACGACTGAAGCTTTCTTT | many | TRBJ1-1 | . | TRBV20-1
CSATMTERNQPQHF | TGCAGTGCTACTATGACCGAGCGGAATCAGCCCCAGCATTTT | . | TRBJ1-5 | . | TRBV20-1
CATLGQGSETQYF | TGTGCCACCCTGGGACAGGGCTCCGAGACCCAGTACTTC | few | TRBJ2-5 | TRBD1 | TRBV6-4
CASSQQQGSGSYEQYF | TGCGCCAGCAGCCAACAACAGGGGAGTGGCTCCTACGAGCAGTACTTC | many | TRBJ2-7 | TRBD1 | TRBV4-3
CASAPALAKNIQYF | TGTGCCAGCGCGCCAGCCCTAGCCAAAAACATTCAGTACTTC | . | TRBJ2-4 | . | TRBV6-2/TRBV6-3
CASSLPGVTGELFF | TGTGCCAGCAGTTTACCAGGGGTGACCGGGGAGCTGTTTTTT | . | TRBJ2-2 | . | TRBV6-5
CASSQDAGVSKNIQYF | TGCGCCAGCAGCCAAGATGCCGGGGTTTCCAAAAACATTCAGTACTTC | few | TRBJ2-4 | . | TRBV4-3
CASSWEDRPHPGELFF | TGTGCCAGCAGCTGGGAGGACAGGCCACATCCCGGGGAGCTGTTTTTT | few | TRBJ2-2 | . | TRBV5-6
CSAREGGRVEQYF | TGCAGTGCTAGAGAGGGGGGCAGGGTGGAGCAGTACTTC | . | TRBJ2-7 | . | TRBV20-1
CSARDPAGSVAKNIQYF | TGCAGTGCTAGAGATCCCGCAGGGTCTGTGGCCAAAAACATTCAGTACTTC | few | TRBJ2-4 | . | TRBV20-1
CAGGRVASNEKLFF | TGTGCCGGTGGAAGGGTGGCCTCTAATGAAAAACTGTTTTTT | few | TRBJ1-4 | . | TRBV2
CASREIGTSLWPQETQYF | TGCGCCAGCAGGGAAATCGGGACTAGTCTTTGGCCCCAAGAGACCCAGTACTTC | few | TRBJ2-5 | TRBD2 | TRBV5-1
CSVLEGLSYGYTF | TGCAGCGTTCTGGAGGGGCTGAGCTATGGCTACACCTTC | many | TRBJ1-2 | . | TRBV29-1
CAISSTSGRAKEQYF | TGTGCCATCAGTAGCACTAGCGGGAGGGCCAAAGAGCAGTACTTC | . | TRBJ2-7 | TRBD2 | TRBV10-3
CASSRTSGAQFF | TGCGCCAGCAGCAGGACTAGCGGGGCTCAGTTCTTC | . | TRBJ2-1 | TRBD2 | TRBV5-1
CAGIAPGTSGRATSEQYF | TGTGCCGGTATCGCCCCCGGGACTAGCGGGAGGGCCACCTCCGAGCAGTACTTC | . | TRBJ2-7 | TRBD2 | TRBV3-1
CASSLWLAGGWEQYF | TGTGCCAGCAGCTTGTGGCTAGCGGGAGGTTGGGAGCAGTACTTC | few | TRBJ2-7 | TRBD2 | TRBV5-6
CASSQVGRDPEDGELFF | TGTGCCAGCAGCCAAGTCGGACGGGACCCAGAGGACGGGGAGCTGTTTTTT | few | TRBJ2-2 | . | TRBV3-1